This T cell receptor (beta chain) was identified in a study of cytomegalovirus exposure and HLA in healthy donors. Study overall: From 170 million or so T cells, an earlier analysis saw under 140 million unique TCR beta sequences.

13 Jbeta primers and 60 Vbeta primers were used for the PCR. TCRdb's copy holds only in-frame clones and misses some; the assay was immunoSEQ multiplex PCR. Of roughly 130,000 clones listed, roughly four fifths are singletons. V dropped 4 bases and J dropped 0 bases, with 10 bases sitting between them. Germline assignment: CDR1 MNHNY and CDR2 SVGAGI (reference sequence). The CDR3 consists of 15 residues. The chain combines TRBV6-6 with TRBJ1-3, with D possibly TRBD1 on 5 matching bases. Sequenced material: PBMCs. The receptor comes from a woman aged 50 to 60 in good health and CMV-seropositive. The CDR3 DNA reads TGTGCCAGCAGTTTCACAGGTCCCTCTGGAAACACCATATATTTT. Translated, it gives CASSFTGPSGNTIYF.